The clone carrying this T cell receptor (beta chain) appeared many times. What it binds is unknown. CD4+ or CD8+ T cells at a count of about 1 million served as input for the sorted libraries. With 10-nucleotide random UMIs, 5'RACE was used to make the cDNA. TCRdb itself ran the 5' RACE reads through MiXCR, one entry per CDR3 protein. The table lists about 21,000 distinct CDR3 sequences, roughly 17% of them singletons, with roughly 7% in the top ten. These data come from a study of neurological immune-mediated disorders. Turning to the study itself: There were roughly 35 multiple sclerosis patients. Of these, around 30 had relapsing-remitting MS and 3 had secondary progressive MS. Points from the study as a whole: The greatest degree of TCR clonal expansion was observed in HTLV-1-associated myelopathy, with the lowest in multiple sclerosis, below that of healthy controls.

This CDR3 has 19 residues. The germline gives CDR1 DFQATT, CDR2 SNEGSKA (reference sequence). The V gene lost 0 bases and the J gene lost 1 base, with 24 bases spanning the gap. The gene calls are TRBV20-1 and TRBJ2-5; possibly TRBD2 for D (7 bases). The sequence was collected from a young woman with multiple sclerosis. Sequenced sample: CD8+ T cells from blood. CDR3 nucleotides: TGCAGTGCTAGAGATCTAGGGGGGGAGGAGGGATTTCCCCAAGAGACCCAGTACTTC. Translated: CSARDLGGEEGFPQETQYF.